This TCR beta chain was captured in a study of technical replicates of blood from a few donors (TCRdb year 2017). The method behind the library was the immunoSEQ multiplex PCR assay. TCRdb mirrors the immuneACCESS table, restricted to in-frame sequences. Some clones are absent from its copies; in checked studies, under half trace to an unresolved V gene, and the reason for the others is unknown. Here the sample has some 54,000 clones; 93% occur a single time. The ten largest clones represent 4% to 4.5% of the sample. As encoded in the germline V gene, CDR1 is MNHEY while CDR2 is SVGAGI. At the junction V is shortened by 7 bases and J by 4 bases; bases outside the gene matches: 9. From the cysteine up to the phenylalanine, the CDR3 has a length of 15 residues. Left in the record is the CDR3 DNA by itself, 45 bases read in frame from the first base. Comments on this clone: This receptor's antigen is unknown. No base-level quality is on record; no much larger clone is a single base apart.

Here the chain combines TRBV6-5 and TRBJ1-1; TRBD1 aligns with 10 central bases. Sequenced material: PBMCs. The TCR sequence derives from a human donor in good health. Some clones in this sample may be carry-over from other donors' samples. CDR3 region: CASTDGTGVFTEAFF. The bases are TGTGCCAGCACCGACGGGACAGGGGTCTTCACTGAAGCTTTCTTT.